Presented here are 28 T cell receptor beta chains from one specimen sequenced in a study of PD-1 blockade in classical Hodgkin lymphoma. Each of the patients experienced relapse following autologous stem cell transplantation, and their brentuximab vedotin exposure differed. Method: immunoSEQ multiplex PCR; TCRdb's copy keeps in-frame clones and lacks some. The sample shows around 99,000 clones, about four fifths of them seen only once. The sequencing here drew on peripheral blood mononuclear cells (PBMCs), taken before the second cycle of nivolumab. The origin of the receptors is a human donor with classical Hodgkin lymphoma.

V and J are TRBV19 and TRBJ2-5, with 8 bases lining up with TRBD2. In germline, CDR1 is LNHDA, CDR2 SQIVND (reference sequence). CDR3 length equals 14 residues. Unmatched junction bases numbered 6, after V lost 4 bases and J lost 5 bases. CDR3 protein: CASSSPSGRETQYF. The DNA of the CDR3 is TGTGCCAGTAGTAGCCCTAGCGGGCGGGAGACCCAGTACTTC.

The rearrangement uses TRBV10-3 and TRBJ2-7, with 14 bases fitting TRBD2. Germline-derived CDR1 and CDR2 are ENHRY and SYGVKD. CDR3 length equals 15 residues. Trimming removed 4 bases from V and 2 bases from J; junction bases left unmatched: 1. CDR3 in DNA: TGTGCCATCAGTGGACTAGCGGGAGGGCCCTACGAGCAGTACTTC. This codes for CAISGLAGGPYEQYF.

V and J are TRBV7-2 and TRBJ2-7; D perhaps matches TRBD1 (6 bases). CDR1 and CDR2 (germline): SGHTA, FQGNSA. This CDR3 has 15 amino acids. V was cut by 2 bases and J by 0 bases, with 11 bases left in between. CDR3 nucleotides: TGTGCCAGCAGCTTAAGCAGGGGCCCCTCCTACGAGCAGTACTTC. It specifies CASSLSRGPSYEQYF.

The table lists this clone with a few counts. The V call is TRBV7-2, the J call TRBJ1-1; TRBD1 agrees at 10 bases. V shed 4 bases, J shed 3 bases, and the junction held 8 bases outside the gene matches. The CDR3 has 16 amino acids. CDR1 and CDR2 (germline): SGHTA, FQGNSA. In DNA, the CDR3 is TGTGCCAGCAGCTCTGACAGGGGGCGAGATTACACTGAAGCTTTCTTT. Translation gives CASSSDRGRDYTEAFF.

Comment on this clone: The germline gene is not matched at one end of the junction; a read error may be the cause. The V call is TRBV2, the J call TRBJ2-3; D uncertain. Germline V gene lookup returns CDR1 SNHLY and CDR2 FYNNEI. CDR3 length: 10 amino acids. CDR3 sequence reads: CASGEDTQYF. The DNA of the CDR3 is TGTGCCAGCGGTGAGGATACGCAGTATTTT.

The CDR3 nucleotides read TGTGCCAGCAGTTTATTAGCGGGACGGGAGCAGTACTTC. Encoded protein: CASSLLAGREQYF. The chain couples TRBV27 to TRBJ2-7; 8 bases align to TRBD2. The CDR3 runs to 13 residues. V shed 1 base, J shed 7 bases, and the junction held 3 bases outside the gene matches. CDR1 is MNHEY and CDR2 is SMNVEV in the germline V gene (reference sequence).

The rearrangement links TRBV5-1 to TRBJ2-7; D is unresolved. The CDR3 loop spans 14 amino acids. Trimming cost V 4 bases and J 2 bases, with 13 bases left between them. Germline V gene lookup returns CDR1 SGHRS and CDR2 YFSETQ. This chain's CDR3 is CASSPISGAYEQYF. In DNA form, the CDR3 reads TGCGCCAGCAGCCCCATCAGTGGGGCCTACGAGCAGTACTTC.

The CDR3: CASKRAATNEKLFF. The CDR3, as DNA: TGTGCCAGCAAGCGGGCAGCAACTAATGAAAAACTGTTTTTT. The gene calls are TRBV27 and TRBJ1-4; D is unresolved. Germline V gene data show CDR1 as MNHEY and CDR2 as SMNVEV (reference sequence). CDR3 size: 14 residues. Trimming took off 7 bases at V and 0 bases at J, with 9 bases between the two ends.

CDR3 region: CASSVHNEQFF. Written as DNA, the CDR3 is TGTGCCAGCAGCGTACACAATGAGCAGTTCTTC. J is TRBJ2-1 and V is TRBV14, with no clear D. This CDR3 comprises 11 residues. V lost 5 bases and J 5 bases, leaving 4 bases between the germline ends. CDR1 is SGHDN and CDR2 is FVKESK in the germline V gene.

The CDR3 protein is CAVVGPANEQFF. The CDR3 DNA reads TGTGCCGTCGTAGGGCCAGCCAATGAGCAGTTCTTC. V usage is TRBV27 and J usage is TRBJ2-1; D remains unclear. Per the germline V gene, CDR1 is MNHEY and CDR2 is SMNVEV (reference sequence). Trimming cost V 11 bases and J 6 bases, with 14 bases left between them. The length of the CDR3 is 12 residues.

This chain connects TRBV5-1 to TRBJ1-2; 8 bases align to TRBD1. Losses at the gene ends were 6 bases for V and 0 bases for J; bases not matched to a gene: 4. CDR3 length: 14 residues. The germline V gene has CDR1 SGHRS and CDR2 YFSETQ. The CDR3: CASTQGGSNYGYTF. As DNA, the CDR3 is TGCGCCAGCACACAGGGGGGATCTAACTATGGCTACACCTTC.

This clone was seen once. The chain links TRBV10-3 to TRBJ2-3; D may be TRBD2 (6 bases). Between the trimmed V and J ends, which lost 2 bases and 4 bases, there was a span of 7 bases. Germline CDR1 reads ENHRY; CDR2 reads SYGVKD. The CDR3 loop spans 13 amino acids. CDR3 sequence (DNA): TGTGCCATCAGTGAGGGGGACTCAGATACGCAGTATTTT. This encodes CAISEGDSDTQYF.

V is TRBV11-3 and J is TRBJ1-3; 7 nucleotides align to TRBD1. CDR3 length: 17 residues. V lost 1 base and J lost 12; bases outside the gene matches: 18. Germline CDR1 SGHNT, CDR2 YENEEA. The CDR3 DNA sequence: TGTGCCAGCAGCTTAGCACCAACAGGGGCCGCGGGGAGGGGCATATATTTT. Amino acids: CASSLAPTGAAGRGIYF.

The CDR3 sequence is CASSLASVPYEQYF. As DNA, the CDR3 is TGTGCCAGCAGCTTAGCTAGCGTACCCTACGAGCAGTACTTC. The genes are TRBV7-9 and TRBJ2-7, with D perhaps matching TRBD2 (5 bases). The V end was cut by 0 bases, the J end by 2 bases, with 8 bases between. CDR3 length: 14 amino acids. CDR1 SEHNR and CDR2 FQNEAQ come from the germline V gene (reference sequence).

The chain uses TRBV9 and TRBJ1-1, with 8 bases identical to TRBD1. Trimming cost V 4 bases and J 2 bases; bases outside gene matches: 4. The CDR3 extends over 14 amino acids. Germline loops: CDR1 SGDLS, CDR2 YYNGEE. The CDR3 region is CASSLTGANTEAFF. CDR3 DNA: TGTGCCAGCAGCTTGACAGGGGCAAACACTGAAGCTTTCTTT.

This clone is a singleton in its sample. The V and J genes are TRBV6-4 and TRBJ1-2; no clear D. Trimming stripped 0 bases from V and 8 bases from J, with 13 bases between. Germline V gene data show CDR1 as MRHNA and CDR2 as SNTAGT. The CDR3 runs 14 residues. CDR3 nucleotide sequence: TGTGCCAGCAGTGACTCGGACGGGGTAGGGGGCTACACCTTC. It translates to CASSDSDGVGGYTF.

CDR3 protein: CASSPTSNQETQYF. CDR3 coding DNA: TGCGCCAGCAGCCCCACTAGTAATCAAGAGACCCAGTACTTC. The rearrangement links TRBV4-1 to TRBJ2-5; the D gene is possibly TRBD2 (5 bases). Trimming left V 4 bases short and J 2 bases short, with 11 bases between. The length of the CDR3 is 14 residues. From germline, CDR1 is MGHRA and CDR2 YSYEKL.

The rearrangement joins TRBV28 to TRBJ1-2; 7 bases are a match to TRBD1. The CDR3 length is 12 residues. Germline V gives CDR1 MDHEN, CDR2 SYDVKM. After removal of 4 bases from V and 8 bases from J, the junction contained 4 bases not matched to a gene. The CDR3: CASSSPGQGYTF. In nucleotides, the CDR3 is TGTGCCAGCAGTTCTCCGGGACAGGGCTACACCTTC.

V gene TRBV6-5 combines with J gene TRBJ2-1, with TRBD2 matching over 10 bases. CDR3 length: 15 residues. Trimming removed 2 bases from V and 9 bases from J; junction bases left unmatched: 7. CDR1 is MNHEY and CDR2 is SVGAGI in the germline V gene. The CDR3 nucleotides are TGTGCCAGCAGTTACATCCTAGCGGGAGTGAGTGAGCAGTTCTTC. Protein product: CASSYILAGVSEQFF.

The CDR3 region has the DNA TGTGCCAGTAGTACACTGACTAGTAGGAAGTACAATGAGCAGTTCTTC. Its translation is CASSTLTSRKYNEQFF. The chain uses TRBV19 and TRBJ2-1, with a possible D match to TRBD2 (6 bases). The CDR3 consists of 16 residues. The ends were cut back, 4 bases at V and 4 bases at J, with 17 bases in the middle. The V gene's germline CDR1 is LNHDA and CDR2 SQIVND (reference sequence).

This rearrangement joins TRBV6-1 to TRBJ2-6; 7 nucleotides match TRBD1. The germline V gene has CDR1 MNHNS and CDR2 SASEGT. The CDR3 has 15 amino acids. The ends lost 4 bases at V and 4 bases at J; junction bases unmatched: 4. The CDR3 loop reads CASSVTGVGANVLTF. The CDR3 DNA reads as TGTGCCAGCAGTGTCACAGGGGTCGGGGCCAACGTCCTGACTTTC.

The J gene is TRBJ2-2, the V gene TRBV28, with TRBD1 as a possible D gene (6 bases). Looked up from germline, CDR1 is MDHEN and CDR2 is SYDVKM. Trimming took 3 bases from V and 5 from J, leaving 7 bases between them. This CDR3 region has 13 residues. The CDR3 spells CASSFGQTGELFF. DNA for the CDR3: TGTGCCAGCAGTTTCGGACAGACCGGGGAGCTGTTTTTT.

The chain carries TRBV5-4 and TRBJ2-7, with 7 nucleotides matching TRBD1. This CDR3 region has 13 residues. Germline CDR1 is SGHNT and CDR2 is YYREEE (reference sequence). V shed 3 bases and J 5 bases; nucleotides not matched to a gene: 5. CDR3 sequence: CASSSKTGNEQYF. In DNA form, the CDR3 reads TGTGCCAGCAGCTCCAAGACAGGGAACGAGCAGTACTTC.

The J gene is TRBJ2-5, the V gene TRBV6-6; D may match TRBD1 or TRBD2 (6 bases each). CDR1 MNHNY and CDR2 SVGAGI come from the germline V gene (reference sequence). V gave up 5 bases and J gave up 5 bases, with 12 bases separating them. The CDR3 is 13 residues long. The CDR3 loop reads CASSPGAGETQYF. CDR3 coding DNA: TGTGCCAGCAGTCCAGGGGCGGGGGAGACCCAGTACTTC.

The chain joins TRBV28 to TRBJ2-5; a possible D gene is TRBD1 (6 bases). Trimming pared 4 bases from V and 1 base from J, leaving 16 bases between. Per the germline V gene, CDR1 is MDHEN and CDR2 is SYDVKM. The CDR3 extends over 16 amino acids. The CDR3 DNA follows: TGTGCCAGCAGTTCATATATCCAGGGGATCCAAGAGACCCAGTACTTC. Its translation: CASSSYIQGIQETQYF.

The rearrangement uses TRBV5-5 and TRBJ2-1, with TRBD2 matching 9 bases. The germline gives CDR1 SGHKS, CDR2 YYEKEE (reference sequence). J was trimmed by 8 bases and V by 4 bases; bases with no gene match: 10. The CDR3 is 15 residues long. Written as DNA, the CDR3 is TGTGCCAGCAGCAGCCTTAGCGGGAGAGGCGATGAGCAGTTCTTC. As protein: CASSSLSGRGDEQFF.

This rearrangement joins TRBV6-6 to TRBJ2-7, with D possibly being TRBD1 (6 bases). The V gene's germline CDR1 is MNHNY and CDR2 SVGAGI (reference sequence). V was clipped by 4 bases and J by 3 bases, with 19 bases between them. The CDR3 totals 16 residues. CDR3 loop: CASSSPLTGLNYEQYF. The CDR3 nucleotides are TGTGCCAGCAGTTCCCCTCTGACAGGTTTAAACTACGAGCAGTACTTC.

The J gene is TRBJ1-4, the V gene TRBV5-6; 9 bases fit TRBD1. J gave up 8 bases and V 4 bases, and 9 bases lay outside the gene matches. The CDR3 runs 15 residues. Germline V gene lookup returns CDR1 SGHDT and CDR2 YYEEEE. CDR3 nucleotides: TGTGCCAGCAGCACTGGACAGGGGATGGAGGAAAAACTGTTTTTT. Translating gives CASSTGQGMEEKLFF.